This T cell receptor (beta chain) was retrieved from a study of shared clonotypes between healthy human individuals. Study-wide context: CD8 memory received one plate per donor, CD8 naive two, CD4 memory three and CD4 naive three. General study findings and limits: Donor scarcity curtailed the genetic and exposure-history diversity represented herein.

Libraries were prepared by immunoSEQ multiplex PCR; TCRdb keeps only in-frame clonotypes and omits some of them. In the table there are about 2.1 million clones, 93% of which are singletons. Terminally differentiated effector memory CD45RA+ cells were left out of the naive CD8 fraction, which was CD45RO-negative and positively selected for CCR7. Only Caucasian adults living in Nashville, Tennessee served as donors. Of note for this clone: What it recognizes is unknown.

The CDR3 is made up of 16 amino acids. V lost 3 bases, J lost 0 bases, and 14 bases lay in between. Per germline, CDR1 MNHNS and CDR2 SASEGT. The rearrangement joins TRBV6-1 to TRBJ2-5; tentatively, D is TRBD2 (5 bases). This sequence was found in a man aged 18 to 29 in good health. Some clones in this sample may be carry-over from other donors' samples. Sample: naive CD8+ T cells from PBMCs. Here the CDR3 reads CASSDRWGDYQETQYF. CDR3 nucleotides: TGTGCCAGCAGTGATAGATGGGGAGACTACCAAGAGACCCAGTACTTC.